This TCR beta chain comes out of a study of blood T cell repertoires in COVID-19. Here immunoSEQ multiplex PCR was the method, and the copy in TCRdb shows in-frame clones only, minus some. This table holds hundreds of thousands of clones, more than 85% found once. The CDR3 has 15 amino acids. V trimming: 1 base; J trimming: 4 bases; junction bases outside the gene matches: 3. From germline, CDR1 is KGHSH and CDR2 LQKENI. This chain joins TRBV18 and TRBJ1-4; 7 nucleotides match TRBD1. The sample was peripheral blood. The source of this sequence is a man aged 60 to 69 with acute or convalescent COVID-19. The CDR3 region has the DNA TGTGCCAGCTCACCACGCACAGGGGTTAATGAAAAACTGTTTTTT. Residues: CASSPRTGVNEKLFF. The complete variable domain, with remaining parts taken from reference TRBV18 and TRBJ1-4, reads NAGVMQNPRHLVRRRGQEARLRCSPMKGHSHVYWYRQLPEEGLKFMVYLQKENIIDESGMPKERFSAEFPKEGPSILRIQQVVRGDSAAYFCASSPRTGVNEKLFFGSGTQLSVL.